The rows below give T cell receptor beta chains drawn from one sample of a study of metastatic and nonmetastatic thyroid tumors. Using MiXCR, TCRdb re-called clones from the PCR reads. The sample records tens of thousands of clones, roughly 13% being singletons. Sample: blood. These receptors were obtained from a female donor with papillary thyroid cancer or a benign thyroid nodule (not recorded which). Some clones in this sample may be carry-over from other donors' samples. CDR3s include the opening cysteine and the closing phenylalanine or tryptophan. D genes are given only for firm matches. Size tells how often a clone was seen (once, few, many) or the class of an expanded clone, and some rows leave it out.

many	TRBV3-1	TRBJ2-7	15	NA	CASSLRDQGTSEQYF	TGTGCCAGCAGCCTCCGGGACCAAGGGACCTCCGAGCAGTACTTC
many	TRBV20-1	TRBJ2-2	14	NA	CSARGSRNTGELFF	TGCAGTGCTAGAGGAAGCAGGAACACCGGGGAGCTGTTTTTT
many	TRBV7-8	TRBJ1-2	14	NA	CASGSQGDNYGYTF	TGTGCCAGCGGCTCACAGGGAGACAACTATGGCTACACCTTC
many	TRBV2	TRBJ2-7	14	NA	CASSGAGGSYEQYF	TGTGCCAGCAGTGGTGCAGGGGGGTCCTACGAGCAGTACTTC
many	TRBV20-1	TRBJ2-7	15	TRBD2	CSARKGTSGTHEQYF	TGCAGTGCTAGGAAAGGGACTAGCGGGACCCACGAGCAGTACTTC
many	TRBV6-1	TRBJ2-5	14	TRBD1	CASSLQGAKRTQYF	TGTGCCAGCAGTTTGCAGGGGGCGAAGAGGACCCAGTACTTC
many	TRBV20-1	TRBJ2-7	12	NA	CSVSRNAHEQYF	TGCAGTGTCTCAAGGAACGCACACGAGCAGTACTTC
many	TRBV6-5	TRBJ2-1	17	TRBD2	CASSYSPLAGMYNEQFF	TGTGCCAGCAGTTACTCGCCTCTAGCGGGAATGTACAATGAGCAGTTCTTC
many	TRBV18	TRBJ2-1	16	NA	CASSLLGGGSYNEQFF	TGTGCCAGCTCATTACTCGGCGGCGGCTCCTACAATGAGCAGTTCTTC
many	TRBV28	TRBJ1-4	14	NA	CASSFGTMGEKLFF	TGTGCCAGCAGTTTCGGGACAATGGGCGAAAAACTGTTTTTT
many	TRBV6-2/TRBV6-3	TRBJ2-7	14	TRBD2	CASSQGLAGRAQYF	TGTGCCAGCAGCCAGGGACTAGCGGGAAGGGCGCAGTACTTC
many	TRBV28	TRBJ2-3	12	NA	CASNLQGNTQYF	TGTGCCAGCAATCTACAGGGAAATACGCAGTATTTT
many	TRBV5-5	TRBJ1-5	14	NA	CASSFGQYNQPQHF	TGTGCCAGCAGCTTCGGACAGTACAATCAGCCCCAGCATTTT
many	TRBV7-2	TRBJ2-7	15	TRBD2	CASSLAAGGRYEQYF	TGTGCCAGCAGCTTAGCAGCGGGAGGACGTTACGAGCAGTACTTC
many	TRBV12-3/TRBV12-4	TRBJ2-5	12	NA	CASSLGLETQYF	TGTGCCAGCAGTTTAGGGTTGGAGACCCAGTACTTC
many	TRBV15	TRBJ2-2	14	TRBD2	CATSRRERVGELFF	TGTGCCACCAGCAGGCGGGAGCGGGTCGGGGAGCTGTTTTTT
few	TRBV6-1	TRBJ2-1	15	NA	CASSETGIQGDEQFF	TGTGCCAGCAGTGAAACCGGGATCCAAGGCGATGAGCAGTTCTTC
few	TRBV3-1	TRBJ2-5	11	NA	CASIARETQYF	TGTGCCAGCATCGCTCGGGAGACCCAGTACTTC
many	TRBV27	TRBJ1-6	15	NA	CASSLQADYNSPLHF	TGTGCCAGCAGTTTACAGGCGGACTATAATTCACCCCTCCACTTT
many	TRBV20-1	TRBJ1-2	12	NA	CSASRRTYGYTF	TGCAGTGCTTCAAGACGGACATATGGCTACACCTTC
many	TRBV6-1	TRBJ2-3	15	NA	CASSLGGGLTDTQYF	TGTGCCAGCAGCCTAGGTGGCGGCTTGACAGATACGCAGTATTTT
many	TRBV5-8	TRBJ2-1	15	TRBD1	CASSLTGQGNNEQFF	TGTGCCAGCAGCTTGACAGGACAGGGTAACAATGAGCAGTTCTTC
many	TRBV2	TRBJ1-4	17	TRBD1	CASSGLAGGFPNEKLFF	TGTGCCAGCAGTGGTCTCGCAGGGGGCTTCCCTAATGAAAAACTGTTTTTT
many	TRBV19	TRBJ1-5	15	NA	CASSSDSRSVQPQHF	TGTGCCAGTAGTTCCGACAGCCGATCCGTTCAGCCCCAGCATTTT
many	TRBV20-1	TRBJ2-7	13	TRBD2	CSATSGSVYEQYF	TGCAGTGCCACTAGCGGGAGTGTTTACGAGCAGTACTTC
many	TRBV5-1	TRBJ1-6	15	NA	CASSLGDLSASPLHF	TGCGCCAGCAGCTTGGGGGACCTCAGTGCTTCACCCCTCCACTTT
many	TRBV18	TRBJ2-7	14	TRBD1	CASSLDRGNYEQYF	TGTGCCAGCTCACTGGACAGGGGAAACTACGAGCAGTACTTC
many	TRBV20-1	TRBJ2-1	14	TRBD2	CSATPGTSSGEQFF	TGCAGTGCTACCCCCGGGACTAGCTCTGGTGAGCAGTTCTTC
many	TRBV18	TRBJ2-1	18	TRBD2	CASSPRNQASGKYNEQFF	TGTGCCAGCTCACCAAGGAATCAGGCTAGCGGGAAATACAATGAGCAGTTCTTC
NA	TRBV5-6	TRBJ2-6	15	NA	CASSAWTDGANVLTF	TGTGCCAGCAGCGCTTGGACAGACGGGGCCAACGTCCTGACTTTC
many	TRBV10-1	TRBJ1-6	17	TRBD1	CASSGRPGQGPNSPLHF	TGCGCCAGCAGTGGGCGCCCGGGACAGGGACCTAATTCACCCCTCCACTTT
NA	TRBV7-9	TRBJ1-1	13	NA	CASSLWQGDESFF	TGTGCCAGCAGCTTGTGGCAAGGGGATGAATCTTTCTTT
many	TRBV20-1	TRBJ2-7	17	NA	CSARGGTRTSEGYEQYF	TGCAGTGCCCGAGGGGGGACAAGGACATCCGAGGGCTACGAGCAGTACTTC
few	TRBV5-1	TRBJ2-7	14	NA	CASSGGGVDYEQYF	TGCGCCAGCAGCGGGGGTGGGGTCGACTACGAGCAGTACTTC
NA	TRBV2	TRBJ1-3	15	TRBD1	CASSWGQGSGNTIYF	TGTGCCAGCAGTTGGGGACAGGGGAGCGGAAACACCATATATTTT
many	TRBV3-1	TRBJ1-2	15	NA	CASSQGAGTLGGYTF	TGTGCCAGCAGCCAAGGCGCCGGGACACTGGGCGGCTACACCTTC
many	TRBV5-1	TRBJ1-1	15	NA	CASSPTGRANTEAFF	TGCGCCAGCAGCCCTACGGGACGGGCGAACACTGAAGCTTTCTTT
many	TRBV2	TRBJ2-7	13	TRBD1	CASSRDRTYEQYF	TGTGCCAGCAGTCGGGACAGAACCTACGAGCAGTACTTC
many	TRBV6-1	TRBJ1-2	13	TRBD1	CASSKTGDSGYTF	TGTGCCAGCAGTAAGACAGGGGATAGTGGCTACACCTTC
NA	TRBV20-1	TRBJ2-5	15	NA	CSAREQGTFQETQYF	TGCAGTGCTAGAGAACAGGGAACTTTCCAAGAGACCCAGTACTTC
many	TRBV6-1	TRBJ2-7	13	NA	CASSGTSTYEQYF	TGTGCCAGCAGTGGGACCTCTACCTACGAGCAGTACTTC
NA	TRBV2	TRBJ2-3	14	NA	CASSEQVAPDTQYF	TGTGCCAGCAGTGAACAGGTTGCCCCAGATACGCAGTATTTT
many	TRBV2	TRBJ1-4	14	NA	CASSGGSRGEKLFF	TGTGCCAGCAGTGGAGGGTCTCGGGGTGAAAAACTGTTTTTT
few	TRBV28	TRBJ2-7	15	NA	CASSARGPPSYEQYF	TGTGCCAGCAGTGCCCGGGGCCCTCCCTCCTACGAGCAGTACTTC
many	TRBV19	TRBJ1-5	15	TRBD1	CASRRQGAGNQPQHF	TGTGCCAGTAGAAGACAGGGGGCGGGGAATCAGCCCCAGCATTTT
many	TRBV27	TRBJ2-7	15	NA	CASSSQGGGPYEQYF	TGTGCCAGCAGCTCTCAAGGGGGGGGGCCCTACGAGCAGTACTTC
many	TRBV4-1	TRBJ2-1	17	TRBD2	CASSQAGGREGFGEQFF	TGCGCCAGCAGCCAAGCCGGGGGGCGGGAGGGATTCGGAGAGCAGTTCTTC